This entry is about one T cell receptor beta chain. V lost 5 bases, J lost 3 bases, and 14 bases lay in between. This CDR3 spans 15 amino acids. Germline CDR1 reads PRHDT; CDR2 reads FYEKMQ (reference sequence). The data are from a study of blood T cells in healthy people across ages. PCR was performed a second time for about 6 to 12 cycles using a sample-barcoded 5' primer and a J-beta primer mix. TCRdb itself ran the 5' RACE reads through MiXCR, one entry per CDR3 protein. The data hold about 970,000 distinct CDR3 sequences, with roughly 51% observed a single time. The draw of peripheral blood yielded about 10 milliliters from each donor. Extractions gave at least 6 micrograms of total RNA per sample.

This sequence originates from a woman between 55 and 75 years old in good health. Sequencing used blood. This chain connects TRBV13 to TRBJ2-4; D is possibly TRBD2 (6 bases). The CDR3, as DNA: TGTGCCAGCAGCCCTCGGGGGATTGGCAAAAACATTCAGTACTTC. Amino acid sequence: CASSPRGIGKNIQYF. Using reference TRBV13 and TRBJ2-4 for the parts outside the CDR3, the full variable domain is AAGVIQSPRHLIKEKRETATLKCYPIPRHDTVYWYQQGPGQDPQFLISFYEKMQSDKGSIPDRFSAQQFSDYHSELNMSSLELGDSALYFCASSPRGIGKNIQYFGAGTRLSVL.